The sample holds a few counts of the clone carrying this T cell receptor beta chain. Its antigen is still unknown. This entry belongs to a study of response to subunit inactivated influenza vaccine. TCRdb re-called the RT-PCR reads through MiXCR, storing one row per CDR3 protein. This sample has hundreds of thousands of distinct CDR3 sequences; approximately 10% occur once, and the top ten carry roughly a tenth. Trimming shortened V by 4 bases and J by 4 bases, and 10 bases separated the two germline ends. The CDR3 has 14 residues. The germline V gene has CDR1 MDHEN and CDR2 SYDVKM. Study-level points and caveats: The authors proposed limited new T cell recruitment per seasonal influenza vaccination.

This clonotype originated in a middle-aged man who received an inactivated influenza vaccine. This sample comprised PBMCs from blood, obtained on the day of vaccination. V and J are TRBV28 and TRBJ2-2, with a tentative D call TRBD2 (5 bases). The CDR3: CASSSTRGTGELFF. The CDR3 DNA follows: TGTGCCAGCAGTTCTACCCGGGGCACCGGGGAGCTGTTTTTT.